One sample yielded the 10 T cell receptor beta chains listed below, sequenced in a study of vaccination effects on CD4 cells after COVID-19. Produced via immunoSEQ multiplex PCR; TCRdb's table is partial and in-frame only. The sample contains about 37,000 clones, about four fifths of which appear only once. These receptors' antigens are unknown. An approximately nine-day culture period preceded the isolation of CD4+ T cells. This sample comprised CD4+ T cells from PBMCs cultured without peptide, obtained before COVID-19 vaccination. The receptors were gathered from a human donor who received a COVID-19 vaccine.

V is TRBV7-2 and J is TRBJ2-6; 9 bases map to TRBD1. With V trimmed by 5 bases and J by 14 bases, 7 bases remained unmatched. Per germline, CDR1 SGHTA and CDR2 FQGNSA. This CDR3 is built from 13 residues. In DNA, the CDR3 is TGTGCCAGCAGCGCCCCGGGACAGGGAATCCTGACTTTC. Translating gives CASSAPGQGILTF.

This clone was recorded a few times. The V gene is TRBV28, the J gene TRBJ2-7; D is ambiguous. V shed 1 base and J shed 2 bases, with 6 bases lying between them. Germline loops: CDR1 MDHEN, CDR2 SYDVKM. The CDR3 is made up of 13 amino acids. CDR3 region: CASSLFKTYEQYF. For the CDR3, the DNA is TGTGCCAGCAGTTTATTCAAGACCTACGAGCAGTACTTC.

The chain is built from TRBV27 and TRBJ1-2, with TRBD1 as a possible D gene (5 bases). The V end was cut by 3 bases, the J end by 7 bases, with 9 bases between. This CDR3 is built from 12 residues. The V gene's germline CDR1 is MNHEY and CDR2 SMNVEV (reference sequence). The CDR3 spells CASSFGTGGYTF. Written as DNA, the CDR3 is TGTGCCAGCAGTTTCGGGACGGGTGGCTACACCTTC.

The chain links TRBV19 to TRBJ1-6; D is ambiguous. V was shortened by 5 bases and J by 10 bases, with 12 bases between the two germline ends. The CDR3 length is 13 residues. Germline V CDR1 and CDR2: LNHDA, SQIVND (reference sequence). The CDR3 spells CASSGDNLSPLHF. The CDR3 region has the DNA TGTGCCAGTAGTGGTGACAATTTGTCACCCCTCCACTTT.

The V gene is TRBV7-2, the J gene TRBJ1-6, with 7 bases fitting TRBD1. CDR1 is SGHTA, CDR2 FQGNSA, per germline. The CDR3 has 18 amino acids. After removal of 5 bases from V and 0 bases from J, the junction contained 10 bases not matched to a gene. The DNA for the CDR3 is TGTGCCAGCAGCCCGGGACAGATCATGAGCTCCTATAATTCACCCCTCCACTTT. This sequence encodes CASSPGQIMSSYNSPLHF.

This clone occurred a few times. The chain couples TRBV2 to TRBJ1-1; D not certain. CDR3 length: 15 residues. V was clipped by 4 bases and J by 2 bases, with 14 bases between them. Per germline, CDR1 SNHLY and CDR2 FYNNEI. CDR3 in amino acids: CASSVARTENTEAFF. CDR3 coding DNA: TGTGCCAGCAGTGTCGCCAGGACGGAAAACACTGAAGCTTTCTTT.

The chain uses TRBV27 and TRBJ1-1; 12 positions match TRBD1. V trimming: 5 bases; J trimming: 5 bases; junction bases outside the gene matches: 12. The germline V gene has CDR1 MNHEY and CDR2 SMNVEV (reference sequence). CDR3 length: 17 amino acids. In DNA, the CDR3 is TGTGCCAGCAGTAAACCGGGACAGGGGGCAAGATGGACTGAAGCTTTCTTT. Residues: CASSKPGQGARWTEAFF.

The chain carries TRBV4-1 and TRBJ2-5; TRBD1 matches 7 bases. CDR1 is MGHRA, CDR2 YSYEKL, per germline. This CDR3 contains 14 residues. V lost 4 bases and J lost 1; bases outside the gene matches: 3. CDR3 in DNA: TGCGCCAGCAGCCCGGACAGGACCCAAGAGACCCAGTACTTC. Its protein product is CASSPDRTQETQYF.

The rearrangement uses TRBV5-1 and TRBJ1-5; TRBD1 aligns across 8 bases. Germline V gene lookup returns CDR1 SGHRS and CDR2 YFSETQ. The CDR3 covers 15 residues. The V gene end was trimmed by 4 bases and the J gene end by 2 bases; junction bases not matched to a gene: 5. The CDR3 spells CASSRTGRGNQPQHF. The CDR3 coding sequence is TGCGCCAGCAGCCGGACAGGGAGAGGCAATCAGCCCCAGCATTTT.

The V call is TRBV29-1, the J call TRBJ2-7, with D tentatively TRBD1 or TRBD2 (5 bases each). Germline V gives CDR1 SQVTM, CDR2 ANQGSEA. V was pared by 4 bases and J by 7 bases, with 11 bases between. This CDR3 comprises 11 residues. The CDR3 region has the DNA TGCAGCGTTGGGGGACCAGGGGAGCAGTACTTC. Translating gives CSVGGPGEQYF.